This T cell receptor beta chain was recovered during a study of beta chain features in type 1 diabetes. Regarding the study as a whole: TCRB CDR3 length was moderately but significantly reduced in all four CD4+ subsets of Type 1 diabetes patients.

As to this clone: Its specificity is not known.

All of the isolated RNA was reverse transcribed, so expressed TCRB transcripts were sequenced. Naive, central memory and regulatory T cell samples averaged around 4 million immunoSEQ reads each. Method: immunoSEQ multiplex PCR; TCRdb's copy keeps in-frame clones and lacks some. The top ten hold just under 0.04% of the sample, which has about 660,000 clones, over 12% seen once. Trimming cost V 3 bases and J 5 bases; bases outside gene matches: 4. Germline-derived CDR1 and CDR2 are LNHDA and SQIVND (reference sequence). The CDR3 consists of 14 residues. This receptor was taken from a young man with type 1 diabetes. Input material: naive CD4+ T cells from blood. The chain links TRBV19 to TRBJ2-1; 7 bases fit TRBD1. CDR3: CASSIKGAHNEQFF. In nucleotides, the CDR3 is TGTGCCAGTAGTATCAAGGGGGCGCACAATGAGCAGTTCTTC.